These 4 T cell receptor beta chains share one sample of origin, sequenced in a study of CD4 T cells in relation to SARS-CoV-2 and coronaviruses. No antigen is known for these receptors. Unexposed donor CD4+ T cells date from about 2011-2018, before the COVID-19 pandemic. Isolation of CD4+ T cells took place after about 9 days in culture. Sequenced by immunoSEQ multiplex PCR; TCRdb stores in-frame clones only, minus some. The sample yields under 20,000 clones, 79% seen once. The specimen sequenced was CD4+ T cells from PBMCs, cultured in vitro. These receptors came from a human donor in good health.

This clone was counted between two and nine times. The rearrangement uses TRBV19 and TRBJ2-2; D unresolved. Per germline, CDR1 LNHDA and CDR2 SQIVND (reference sequence). V was trimmed by 1 base and J by 3 bases, leaving 6 bases between them. The length of the CDR3 is 14 residues. Here the CDR3 DNA reads TGTGCCAGTAGTATAGTGGTGGACACCGGGGAGCTGTTTTTT. It encodes CASSIVVDTGELFF.

This clone was detected only a few times. The chain carries TRBV7-2 and TRBJ2-1; tentative D call: TRBD1 (5 bases). The CDR3 has 14 residues. CDR1 and CDR2 (germline): SGHTA, FQGNSA. Deletions cut 5 bases from V and 3 bases from J, with 11 bases between. The CDR3 nucleotides are TGTGCCAGCAGCGTGGGGCAGAACTACAATGAGCAGTTCTTC. Residues: CASSVGQNYNEQFF.

V usage is TRBV21-1 and J usage is TRBJ1-5. TRBV21-1 is a listed pseudogene. This CDR3 spans 15 amino acids. CDR3 sequence: CASSKEGEYNQPQHF. CDR3 bases: TGTGCCAGCAGCAAAGAAGGGGAGTACAATCAGCCCCAGCATTTT.

This clone was recorded only once. The CDR3 DNA reads as TGCGCCAGCAGCACTCAACCCGCTAGCGGGAGTTTGACCCTCACAGATACGCAGTATTTT. It encodes CASSTQPASGSLTLTDTQYF. This chain uses TRBV5-1 with TRBJ2-3; TRBD2 matches 10 bases. From germline, CDR1 is SGHRS and CDR2 YFSETQ. The CDR3 sequence is 20 residues long. V shed 4 bases and J 2 bases; nucleotides not matched to a gene: 19. The variable domain in full, with the rest retrieved from reference TRBV5-1 and TRBJ2-3, is KAGVTQTPRYLIKTRGQQVTLSCSPISGHRSVSWYQQTPGQGLQFLFEYFSETQRNKGNFPGRFSGRQFSNSRSEMNVSTLELGDSALYLCASSTQPASGSLTLTDTQYFGPGTRLTVL.